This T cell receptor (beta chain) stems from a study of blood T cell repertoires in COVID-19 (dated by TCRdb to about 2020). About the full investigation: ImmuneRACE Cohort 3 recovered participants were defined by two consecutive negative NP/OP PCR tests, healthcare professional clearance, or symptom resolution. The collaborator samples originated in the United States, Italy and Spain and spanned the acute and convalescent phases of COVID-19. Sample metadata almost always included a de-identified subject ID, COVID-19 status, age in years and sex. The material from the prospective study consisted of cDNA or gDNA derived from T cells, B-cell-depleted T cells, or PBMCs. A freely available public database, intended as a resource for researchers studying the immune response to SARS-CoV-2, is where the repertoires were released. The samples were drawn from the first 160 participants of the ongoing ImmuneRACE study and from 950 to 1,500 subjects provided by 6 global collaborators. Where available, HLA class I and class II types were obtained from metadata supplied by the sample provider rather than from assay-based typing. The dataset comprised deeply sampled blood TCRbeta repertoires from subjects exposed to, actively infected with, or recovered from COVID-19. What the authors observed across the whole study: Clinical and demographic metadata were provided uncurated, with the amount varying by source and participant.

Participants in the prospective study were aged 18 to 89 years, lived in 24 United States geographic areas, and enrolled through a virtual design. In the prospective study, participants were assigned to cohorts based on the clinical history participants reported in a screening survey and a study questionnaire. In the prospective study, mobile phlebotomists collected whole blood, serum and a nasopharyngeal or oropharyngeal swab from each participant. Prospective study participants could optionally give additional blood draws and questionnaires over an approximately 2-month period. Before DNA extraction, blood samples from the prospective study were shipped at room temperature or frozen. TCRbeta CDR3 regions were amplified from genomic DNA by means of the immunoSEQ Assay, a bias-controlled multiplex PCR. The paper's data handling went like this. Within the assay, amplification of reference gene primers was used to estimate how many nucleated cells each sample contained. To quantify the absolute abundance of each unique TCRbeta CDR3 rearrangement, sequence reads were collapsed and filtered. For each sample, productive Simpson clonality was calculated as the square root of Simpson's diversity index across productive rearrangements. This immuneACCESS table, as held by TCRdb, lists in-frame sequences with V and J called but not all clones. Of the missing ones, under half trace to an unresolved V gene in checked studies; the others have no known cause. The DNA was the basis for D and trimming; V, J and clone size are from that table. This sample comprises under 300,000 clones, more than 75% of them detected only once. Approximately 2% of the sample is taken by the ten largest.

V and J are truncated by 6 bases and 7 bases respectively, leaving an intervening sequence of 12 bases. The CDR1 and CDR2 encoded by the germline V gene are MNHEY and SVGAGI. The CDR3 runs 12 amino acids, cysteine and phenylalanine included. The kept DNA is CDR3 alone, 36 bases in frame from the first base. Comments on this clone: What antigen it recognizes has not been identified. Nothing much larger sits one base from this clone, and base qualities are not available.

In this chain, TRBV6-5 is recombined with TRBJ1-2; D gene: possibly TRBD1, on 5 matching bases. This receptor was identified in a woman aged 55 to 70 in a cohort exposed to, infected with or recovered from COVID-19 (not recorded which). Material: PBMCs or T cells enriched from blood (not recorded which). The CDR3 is CASRRGEGGYTF. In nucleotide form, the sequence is TGTGCCAGCAGGCGAGGGGAGGGTGGCTACACCTTC.